The clone carrying this T cell receptor beta chain was seen more than once but under ten times. The antigen remains unidentified. This entry comes from a study of shared clonotypes between healthy human individuals. Study-level results: The study found lower generation probabilities in non-shared clonotypes than in those shared by all four donors. The naive CD4 repertoires of several donors were compared, and approximately 5% of clonotypes were shared.

Data came from immunoSEQ multiplex PCR; TCRdb stores just in-frame clones and leaves some out. The sample lists 600,000 to 800,000 clones, around 70% seen once, with approximately 1.8% in the top ten. Sample: memory CD4+ T cells sorted from blood. The subset denotes: CD45RA-negative fraction. The clonotype comes from a woman aged 25 to 39 in good health.

The CDR3 bases are TGCGCCAGCAGCTTGGGTGCTAGCGGGAGGACCGGGGAGCTGTTTTTT. Its translation is CASSLGASGRTGELFF. V usage is TRBV5-1 and J usage is TRBJ2-2, with 11 bases that match TRBD2. Germline values: CDR1 SGHRS, CDR2 YFSETQ. The CDR3 totals 16 residues. J lost 5 bases, V lost 0 bases, and 3 bases had no gene match.